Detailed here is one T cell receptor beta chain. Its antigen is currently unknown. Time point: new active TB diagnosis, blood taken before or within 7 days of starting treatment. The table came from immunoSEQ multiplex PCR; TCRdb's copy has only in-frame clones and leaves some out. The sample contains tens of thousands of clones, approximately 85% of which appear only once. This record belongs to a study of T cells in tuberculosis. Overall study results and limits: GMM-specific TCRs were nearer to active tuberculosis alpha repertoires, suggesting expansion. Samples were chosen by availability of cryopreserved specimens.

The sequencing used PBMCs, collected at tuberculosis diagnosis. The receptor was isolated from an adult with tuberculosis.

The CDR3 DNA is TGTGCCAGCAGCCGTGACAGGGGGGAGAGTGAAAAACTGTTTTTT. It yields the protein CASSRDRGESEKLFF. The chain has TRBV7-9 and TRBJ1-4; 9 bases fit TRBD1. The germline CDR1 and CDR2 sequences are SEHNR and FQNEAQ (reference sequence). This CDR3 spans 15 amino acids. With V trimmed by 5 bases and J by 7 bases, 8 bases remained unmatched.